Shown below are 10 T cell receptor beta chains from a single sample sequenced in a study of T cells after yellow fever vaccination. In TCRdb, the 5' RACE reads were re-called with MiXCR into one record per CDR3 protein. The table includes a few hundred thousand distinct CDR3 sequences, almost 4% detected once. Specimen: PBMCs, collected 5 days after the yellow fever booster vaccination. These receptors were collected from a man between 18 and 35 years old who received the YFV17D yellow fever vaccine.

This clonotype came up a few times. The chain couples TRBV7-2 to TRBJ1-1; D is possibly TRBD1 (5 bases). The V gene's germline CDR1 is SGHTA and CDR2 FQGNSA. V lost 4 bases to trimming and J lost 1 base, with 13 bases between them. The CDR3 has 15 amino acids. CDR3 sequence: CASSSVGGGNTEAFF. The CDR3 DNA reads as TGTGCCAGCAGCTCCGTTGGGGGGGGGAACACTGAAGCTTTCTTT.

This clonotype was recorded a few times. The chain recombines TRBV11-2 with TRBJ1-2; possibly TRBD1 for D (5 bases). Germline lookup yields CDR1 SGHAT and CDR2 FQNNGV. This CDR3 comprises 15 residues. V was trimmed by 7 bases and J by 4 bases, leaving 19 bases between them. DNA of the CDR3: TGTGCCAGCACCTCCAGCTGGGCAGGGTCCTATGGCTACACCTTC. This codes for CASTSSWAGSYGYTF.

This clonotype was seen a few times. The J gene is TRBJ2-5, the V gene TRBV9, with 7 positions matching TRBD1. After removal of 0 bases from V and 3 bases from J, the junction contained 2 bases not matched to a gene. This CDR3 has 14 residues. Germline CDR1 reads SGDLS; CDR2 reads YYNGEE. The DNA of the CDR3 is TGTGCCAGCAGCGTAGAGGGACAGAAAGAGACCCAGTACTTC. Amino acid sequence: CASSVEGQKETQYF.

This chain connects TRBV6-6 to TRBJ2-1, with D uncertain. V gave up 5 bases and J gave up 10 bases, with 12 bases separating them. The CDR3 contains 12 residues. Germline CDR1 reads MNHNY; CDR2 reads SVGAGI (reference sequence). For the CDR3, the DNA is TGTGCCAGCAGTCTGCTTGGTGGGGAGCAGTTCTTC. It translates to CASSLLGGEQFF.

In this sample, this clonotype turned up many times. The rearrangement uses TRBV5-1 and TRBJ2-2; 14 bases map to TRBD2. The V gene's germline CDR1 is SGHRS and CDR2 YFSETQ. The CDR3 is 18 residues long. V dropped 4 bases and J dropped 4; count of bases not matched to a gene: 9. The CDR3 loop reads CASSPGLAGVRGTGELFF. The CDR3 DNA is TGCGCCAGCAGCCCGGGACTAGCGGGGGTACGTGGCACCGGGGAGCTGTTTTTT.

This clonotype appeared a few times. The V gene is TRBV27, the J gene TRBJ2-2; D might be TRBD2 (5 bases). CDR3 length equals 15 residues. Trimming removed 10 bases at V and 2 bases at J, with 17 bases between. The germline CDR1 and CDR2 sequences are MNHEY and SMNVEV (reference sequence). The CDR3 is CATKPGTQNTGELFF. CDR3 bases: TGTGCCACCAAGCCGGGAACCCAAAACACCGGGGAGCTGTTTTTT.

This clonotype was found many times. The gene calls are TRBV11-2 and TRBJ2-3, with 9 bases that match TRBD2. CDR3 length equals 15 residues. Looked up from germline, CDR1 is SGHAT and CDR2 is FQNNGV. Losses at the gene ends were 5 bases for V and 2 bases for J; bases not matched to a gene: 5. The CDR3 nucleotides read TGTGCCAGCAGCCTTATAGCGGGGGTCACAGATACGCAGTATTTT. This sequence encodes CASSLIAGVTDTQYF.

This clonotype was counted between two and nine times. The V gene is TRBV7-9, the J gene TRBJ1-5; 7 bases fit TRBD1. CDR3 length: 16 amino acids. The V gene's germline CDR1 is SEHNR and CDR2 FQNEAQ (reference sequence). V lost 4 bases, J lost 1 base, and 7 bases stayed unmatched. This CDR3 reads CASSSGAGGSNQPQHF. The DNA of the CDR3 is TGTGCCAGCAGCTCAGGGGCAGGGGGAAGCAATCAGCCCCAGCATTTT.

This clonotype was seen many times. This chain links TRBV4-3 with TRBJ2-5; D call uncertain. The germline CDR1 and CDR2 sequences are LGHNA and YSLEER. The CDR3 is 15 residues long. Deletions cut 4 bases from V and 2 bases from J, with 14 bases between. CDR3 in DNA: TGCGCCAGCAGCCTTTTCCGTAGCAGTCAAGAGACCCAGTACTTC. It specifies CASSLFRSSQETQYF.

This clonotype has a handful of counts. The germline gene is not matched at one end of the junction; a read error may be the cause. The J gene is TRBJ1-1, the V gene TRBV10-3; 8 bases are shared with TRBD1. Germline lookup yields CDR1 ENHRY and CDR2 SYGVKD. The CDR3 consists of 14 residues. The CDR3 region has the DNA TGTGCCATCAGTGGACAGGGGCTAGTCGCTGAAGTTTTCTTT. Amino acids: CAISGQGLVAEVFF.